A single TCR beta chain is shown here with its context. No antigen is known for it. TCRdb re-called the multiplex PCR reads through MiXCR, storing one row per CDR3 protein. The sample yields under 25,000 distinct CDR3 sequences, 43% seen once. The data are from a study of breast tumors, draining lymph nodes, adjacent tissues. The J segment lost 7 bases and the V segment lost 4 bases, leaving 5 bases of the junction unmatched. CDR1 is SGHRS and CDR2 is YFSETQ in the germline V gene. The CDR3 is made up of 14 amino acids. Study results and limitations: Most tumor T cells seemingly derive from lymph node, then expand in tumor. Compared with lymph nodes, tumors were less diverse; compared with nontumor tissue, more. The lymph node origin of tumor T cells was framed as consistent with a hypothesis, not demonstrated.

V and J are TRBV5-1 and TRBJ2-2, with 9 bases that match TRBD2. What was sequenced was breast tumor tissue. This TCR was sampled from a female donor with breast cancer. Some clones in this sample may be carry-over from other donors' samples. The CDR3 DNA reads as TGCGCCAGCAGCAAGCGGGAGGAGCACGGGGAGCTGTTTTTT. It encodes CASSKREEHGELFF.